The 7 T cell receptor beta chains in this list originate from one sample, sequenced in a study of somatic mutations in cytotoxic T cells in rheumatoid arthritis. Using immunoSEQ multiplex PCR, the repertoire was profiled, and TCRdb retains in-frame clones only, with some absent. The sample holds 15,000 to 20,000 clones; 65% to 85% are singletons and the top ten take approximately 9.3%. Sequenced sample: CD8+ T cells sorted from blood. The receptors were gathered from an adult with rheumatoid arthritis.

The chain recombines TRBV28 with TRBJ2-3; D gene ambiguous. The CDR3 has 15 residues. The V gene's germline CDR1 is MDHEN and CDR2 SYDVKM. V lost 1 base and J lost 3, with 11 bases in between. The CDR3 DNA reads TGTGCCAGCAGTTTATCCTGGCTCGGGACAGATACGCAGTATTTT. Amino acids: CASSLSWLGTDTQYF.

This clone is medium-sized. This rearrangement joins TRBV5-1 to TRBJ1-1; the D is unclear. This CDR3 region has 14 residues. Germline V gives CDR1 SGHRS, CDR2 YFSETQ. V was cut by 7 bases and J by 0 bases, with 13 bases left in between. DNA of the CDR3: TGCGCCAGCGGAATGAACACCATGAACACTGAAGCTTTCTTT. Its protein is CASGMNTMNTEAFF. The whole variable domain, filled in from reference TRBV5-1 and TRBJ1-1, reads KAGVTQTPRYLIKTRGQQVTLSCSPISGHRSVSWYQQTPGQGLQFLFEYFSETQRNKGNFPGRFSGRQFSNSRSEMNVSTLELGDSALYLCASGMNTMNTEAFFGQGTRLTVV.

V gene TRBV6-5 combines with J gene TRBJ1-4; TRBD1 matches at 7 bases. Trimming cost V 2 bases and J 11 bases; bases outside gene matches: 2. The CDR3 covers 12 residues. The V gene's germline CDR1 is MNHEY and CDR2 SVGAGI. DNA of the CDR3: TGTGCCAGCAGTTACCCGGGACAGAAACTGTTTTTT. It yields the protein CASSYPGQKLFF.

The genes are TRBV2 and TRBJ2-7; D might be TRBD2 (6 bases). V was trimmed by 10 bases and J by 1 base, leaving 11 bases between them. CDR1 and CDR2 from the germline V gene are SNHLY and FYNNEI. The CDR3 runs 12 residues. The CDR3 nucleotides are TGTGCCACCTGGAGGGGTTCCTACGAGCAGTACTTC. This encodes CATWRGSYEQYF. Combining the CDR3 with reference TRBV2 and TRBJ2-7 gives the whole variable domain EPEVTQTPSHQVTQMGQEVILRCVPISNHLYFYWYRQILGQKVEFLVSFYNNEISEKSEIFDDQFSVERPDGSNFTLKIRSTKLEDSAMYFCATWRGSYEQYFGPGTRLTVT.

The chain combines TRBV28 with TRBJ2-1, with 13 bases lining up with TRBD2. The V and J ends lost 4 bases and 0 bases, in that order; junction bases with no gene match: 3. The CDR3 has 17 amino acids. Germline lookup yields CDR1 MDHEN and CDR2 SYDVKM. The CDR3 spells CASSSGLAGLSYNEQFF. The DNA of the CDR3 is TGTGCCAGCAGTTCGGGACTAGCGGGGCTCTCCTACAATGAGCAGTTCTTC. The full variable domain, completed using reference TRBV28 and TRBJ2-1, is DVKVTQSSRYLVKRTGEKVFLECVQDMDHENMFWYRQDPGLGLRLIYFSYDVKMKEKGDIPEGYSVSREKKERFSLILESASTNQTSMYLCASSSGLAGLSYNEQFFGPGTRLTVL.

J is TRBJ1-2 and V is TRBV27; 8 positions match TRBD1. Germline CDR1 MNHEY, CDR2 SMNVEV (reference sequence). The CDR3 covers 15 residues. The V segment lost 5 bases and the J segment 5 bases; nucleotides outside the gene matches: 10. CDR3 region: CASSPTRDRRYGYTF. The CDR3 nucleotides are TGTGCCAGCAGTCCCACCCGGGACAGGCGGTATGGCTACACCTTC.

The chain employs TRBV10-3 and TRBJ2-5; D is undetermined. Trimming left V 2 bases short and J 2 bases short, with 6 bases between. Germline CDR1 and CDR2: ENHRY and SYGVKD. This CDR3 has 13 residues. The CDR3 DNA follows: TGTGCCATCAGTGAGCCAACTCAAGAGACCCAGTACTTC. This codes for CAISEPTQETQYF.